This paragraph covers one TCR beta chain sequence. The antigen is unknown. The data were obtained in a study of shared clonotypes between healthy human individuals. About the study: Donors had three CD4 naive, three CD4 memory, two CD8 naive and one CD8 memory plate apiece.

General study findings and limits: Shared across a few donors were around 5% of the naive CD4 clonotypes. Lower generation probabilities were found for non-shared clonotypes than for those shared by all four donors. On the whole, naive subsets had larger estimated richness than memory subsets had.

The data were produced by immunoSEQ multiplex PCR, yet TCRdb's version contains in-frame clones alone and is incomplete. The sample has roughly 2.2 million clones, roughly 93% seen once. This TCR came from a man between 18 and 35 years old in good health. Some clones in this sample may be carry-over from other donors' samples. The sample taken for sequencing was naive CD4+ T cells from PBMCs. The subset was: CD45RA+ positively selected.

This CDR3 reads CASSDRGWGGGGYTF. DNA of the CDR3: TGTGCCAGCAGTGACAGAGGTTGGGGAGGTGGCGGCTACACCTTC. The rearrangement links TRBV6-1 to TRBJ1-2; D is undetermined. The CDR3 spans 15 residues. Looked up from germline, CDR1 is MNHNS and CDR2 is SASEGT. V was shortened by 3 bases and J by 8 bases, with 19 bases between the two germline ends.